One and the same sample provided the 25 T cell receptor beta chains below, sequenced in a study of cytomegalovirus exposure and HLA in healthy donors. The PCR ran on 60 Vbeta and 13 Jbeta primers. Clones were sequenced by immunoSEQ multiplex PCR, and TCRdb holds only the in-frame ones, with some missing. The sample includes 80,000 or so clones, 75% to 80% seen only once; the top ten take about 3.5%. Sequenced material: PBMCs. Receptors were obtained from a man between 35 and 55 years old in good health and CMV-seronegative.

V gene TRBV5-1 combines with J gene TRBJ1-2; 7 positions match TRBD1. Germline CDR1 reads SGHRS; CDR2 reads YFSETQ. CDR3 length equals 13 residues. Trimming took 6 bases from V and 4 from J; bases not matched to a gene: 6. In DNA, the CDR3 is TGCGCCAGCACCCCGGGACAGAGCTATGGCTACACCTTC. It encodes CASTPGQSYGYTF.

CDR3 region: CASGRTGYNSYEQYF. The CDR3 nucleotides read TGTGCCAGCGGAAGGACAGGGTACAACTCCTACGAGCAGTACTTC. This chain connects TRBV27 to TRBJ2-7, with TRBD1 matching over 8 bases. The CDR3 has 15 amino acids. Trimming removed 8 bases from V and 0 bases from J; junction bases left unmatched: 9. Looked up from germline, CDR1 is MNHEY and CDR2 is SMNVEV (reference sequence).

This sequence joins TRBV11-3 and TRBJ2-5, with a weak D call TRBD1 (6 bases). The CDR3 extends over 13 amino acids. Trimming stripped 5 bases from V and 3 bases from J, with 10 bases between. From germline, CDR1 is SGHNT and CDR2 YENEEA. CDR3: CASSPPGEETQYF. The CDR3 DNA sequence: TGTGCCAGCAGCCCCCCAGGGGAAGAGACCCAGTACTTC. Drawing the rest from reference TRBV11-3 and TRBJ2-5, the complete variable domain is EAGVVQSPRYKIIEKKQPVAFWCNPISGHNTLYWYLQNLGQGPELLIRYENEEAVDDSQLPKDRFSAERLKGVDSTLKIQPAELGDSAVYLCASSPPGEETQYFGPGTRLLVL.

The CDR3 sequence is CASSLGHLNSYNEQFF. CDR3 DNA: TGTGCCAGCAGCTTAGGACACCTTAATTCCTACAATGAGCAGTTCTTC. The chain couples TRBV11-3 to TRBJ2-1; D is uncertain. The CDR3 contains 16 residues. Germline CDR1 SGHNT, CDR2 YENEEA. V lost 1 base and J 1 base, leaving 11 bases between the germline ends.

The chain recombines TRBV15 with TRBJ1-2; the match to TRBD1 covers 9 bases. Per germline, CDR1 LNHNV and CDR2 YYDKDF (reference sequence). V shed 1 base and J 3 bases; nucleotides not matched to a gene: 9. There are 17 residues in the CDR3. The CDR3 DNA follows: TGTGCCACCAGCAGAGGCCCTGTTTGGACAGGGGACTATGGCTACACCTTC. It codes for CATSRGPVWTGDYGYTF.

In the case of this clone: Mismatch with germline at one junction end may stem from a read error. The rearrangement joins TRBV7-9 to TRBJ1-2, with D possibly TRBD1 on 6 matching bases. Germline assignment: CDR1 SEHNR and CDR2 FQNEAQ (reference sequence). The CDR3 totals 15 residues. The CDR3 loop is CASTLLGGAGDSYTF. The CDR3 DNA is TGTGCCAGCACCTTACTCGGGGGCGCGGGGGATAGCTACACCTTC.

This chain uses TRBV2 with TRBJ2-1, with 7 bases lining up with TRBD1. Germline values: CDR1 SNHLY, CDR2 FYNNEI. The length of the CDR3 is 12 residues. Unmatched junction bases numbered 6, after V lost 2 bases and J lost 14 bases. CDR3 sequence (DNA): TGTGCCAGCAGTGAACAGGACAGGCTGAAGTTCTTC. Protein sequence: CASSEQDRLKFF.

The chain couples TRBV7-2 to TRBJ1-2, with a possible D match to TRBD1 (5 bases). The germline V gene has CDR1 SGHTA and CDR2 FQGNSA. Trimming left V 1 base short and J 7 bases short, with 10 bases between. The CDR3 runs to 13 residues. The CDR3 nucleotides read TGTGCCAGCAGCTTAGGGCAGGGTGGTGGCTACACCTTC. Protein product: CASSLGQGGGYTF.

V usage is TRBV5-4 and J usage is TRBJ2-7; 10 positions match TRBD1. CDR1 and CDR2 from the germline V gene are SGHNT and YYREEE (reference sequence). J gave up 3 bases and V 0 bases, and 6 bases lay outside the gene matches. The CDR3 is made up of 16 amino acids. DNA for the CDR3: TGTGCCAGCAGCTTGGAGGGTAGGGACAGGGGCTACGAGCAGTACTTC. This gives the protein CASSLEGRDRGYEQYF.

This sequence joins TRBV5-1 and TRBJ2-1; 11 positions match TRBD2. V trimming: 4 bases; J trimming: 7 bases; junction bases outside the gene matches: 7. The germline gives CDR1 SGHRS, CDR2 YFSETQ. CDR3 length equals 15 residues. In DNA form, the CDR3 reads TGCGCCAGCAGCCAATCTAGCGGGGGGTTGAATGAGCAGTTCTTC. Amino acid sequence: CASSQSSGGLNEQFF.

This chain uses TRBV5-1 with TRBJ2-3, with 12 bases lining up with TRBD2. V lost 4 bases to trimming and J lost 4 bases; unmatched junction nucleotides: 7. Germline V gives CDR1 SGHRS, CDR2 YFSETQ. The CDR3 contains 16 residues. In nucleotides, the CDR3 is TGCGCCAGCAGCCCACTAGCGGGGGGCCTCCCAGATACGCAGTATTTT. Translated, it gives CASSPLAGGLPDTQYF. The complete variable domain, with remaining parts taken from reference TRBV5-1 and TRBJ2-3, reads KAGVTQTPRYLIKTRGQQVTLSCSPISGHRSVSWYQQTPGQGLQFLFEYFSETQRNKGNFPGRFSGRQFSNSRSEMNVSTLELGDSALYLCASSPLAGGLPDTQYFGPGTRLTVL.

The chain links TRBV4-2 to TRBJ2-2; perhaps TRBD2 as D (5 bases). The germline V and J ends were trimmed by 3 bases and 3 bases, with 11 bases remaining between them. Germline V gene data show CDR1 as LGHNA and CDR2 as YNFKEQ. This CDR3 has 15 amino acids. DNA of the CDR3: TGTGCCAGCAGCCAGTGGGTCGGGGACACCGGGGAGCTGTTTTTT. Its protein is CASSQWVGDTGELFF.

The genes are TRBV21-1 and TRBJ2-7; the table names TRBD2, a call not compared with the DNA. TRBV21-1 is given as a pseudogene. This CDR3 is 19 amino acids long. CDR3 region: CASSLPMTGTSGVDNEQYF. CDR3 DNA sequence: TGTGCCAGCAGTCTCCCCATGACCGGGACTAGCGGGGTTGACAACGAGCAGTACTTC.

The rearrangement links TRBV14 to TRBJ2-6; D is perhaps TRBD1 (5 bases). Germline values: CDR1 SGHDN, CDR2 FVKESK. This CDR3 spans 20 amino acids. V shed 5 bases and J shed 1 base, with 24 bases lying between them. The CDR3 protein is CASSSALVGGQTSGANVLTF. The DNA for the CDR3 is TGTGCCAGCAGCTCGGCTCTGGTCGGCGGACAAACATCTGGGGCCAACGTCCTGACTTTC.

The J gene is TRBJ2-1, the V gene TRBV7-9, with 9 bases that match TRBD1. With 11 bases clipped from V and 7 bases from J, the junction kept 9 bases outside the gene matches. CDR3 length equals 13 residues. Germline CDR1 and CDR2: SEHNR and FQNEAQ (reference sequence). The CDR3 DNA reads as TGTGCCGCCGGACAGGGGTTTAGGAATGAGCAGTTCTTC. It encodes CAAGQGFRNEQFF.

Written as DNA, the CDR3 is TGTGCCAGCAGGATTCACCGGACGGACAGGGCCCAGCATTTT. Its translation: CASRIHRTDRAQHF. The V gene is TRBV6-5, the J gene TRBJ1-5; TRBD1 matches 8 bases. Germline CDR1 reads MNHEY; CDR2 reads SVGAGI. V was clipped by 6 bases and J by 11 bases; unmatched bases: 12. This CDR3 has 14 residues.

The chain links TRBV5-1 to TRBJ1-5; a possible D gene is TRBD1 (5 bases). This CDR3 has 15 amino acids. Per germline, CDR1 SGHRS and CDR2 YFSETQ. Trimming took 5 bases from V and 0 from J, leaving 12 bases between them. CDR3 nucleotides: TGCGCCAGCAGGGCTGGACATGATAGCAATCAGCCCCAGCATTTT. It encodes CASRAGHDSNQPQHF.

This chain connects TRBV5-4 to TRBJ2-1; TRBD2 matches at 9 bases. This CDR3 has 17 amino acids. Trimming at V came to 0 bases and at J to 2 bases, leaving 6 bases not matched to a gene. Germline lookup yields CDR1 SGHNT and CDR2 YYREEE (reference sequence). Written as DNA, the CDR3 is TGTGCCAGCAGCTTGGCCGCGGCGGGGGGGCCCTACAATGAGCAGTTCTTC. Protein: CASSLAAAGGPYNEQFF.

This clone was detected once. The same CDR3 arises from other DNA sequences in this sample as well. The chain combines TRBV18 with TRBJ2-1; D gene unclear. The CDR3 runs to 12 residues. Germline-derived CDR1 and CDR2 are KGHSH and LQKENI. Trimming shortened V by 2 bases and J by 8 bases, and 7 bases separated the two germline ends. In nucleotides, the CDR3 is TGTGCCAGCTCACCAAGCAGCGATGAGCAGTTCTTC. It yields the protein CASSPSSDEQFF.

V usage is TRBV7-3 and J usage is TRBJ1-4; D is possibly TRBD1 (5 bases). V lost 11 bases to trimming and J lost 5 bases, with 12 bases between them. The CDR3 covers 12 residues. Germline lookup yields CDR1 SGHTA and CDR2 FQGTGA. The CDR3 nucleotides read TGTGCCCCTGTGGGGGGAAATGAAAAACTGTTTTTT. It translates to CAPVGGNEKLFF.

The genes are TRBV11-3 and TRBJ2-1; a possible D gene is TRBD1 (6 bases). Germline V gives CDR1 SGHNT, CDR2 YENEEA. The CDR3 runs 13 residues. V dropped 5 bases and J dropped 10 bases, with 15 bases sitting between them. The CDR3 DNA reads as TGTGCCAGCAGCGGGGGCTCGTTACAGGAGCAGTTCTTC. Its protein is CASSGGSLQEQFF.

This chain joins TRBV6-5 and TRBJ1-2; D ambiguous. The germline CDR1 and CDR2 sequences are MNHEY and SVGAGI. V gave up 5 bases and J gave up 8 bases, with 21 bases separating them. The CDR3 covers 15 residues. The CDR3 is CASSPAGGVRQGYTF. CDR3 sequence (DNA): TGTGCCAGCAGTCCCGCCGGAGGCGTCCGCCAGGGCTACACCTTC.

This clone counts as medium-sized (0.01 to 0.1%). The V gene is TRBV6-4, the J gene TRBJ2-3; D possibly corresponds to TRBD1 (5 bases). CDR1 and CDR2 (germline): MRHNA, SNTAGT. The CDR3 sequence is 16 residues long. The V gene lost 0 bases and the J gene lost 4 bases, with 14 bases spanning the gap. The CDR3 loop is CASSDSPAQGSDTQYF. As DNA, the CDR3 is TGTGCCAGCAGTGACTCCCCGGCGCAGGGCTCAGATACGCAGTATTTT.

The chain uses TRBV7-6 and TRBJ2-1, with TRBD2 matching over 13 bases. The CDR3 extends over 17 amino acids. Per germline, CDR1 SGHVS and CDR2 FNYEAQ. Trimming cost V 1 base and J 5 bases; bases outside gene matches: 5. The CDR3 DNA follows: TGTGCCAGCAGCTTAGTGGGCACTAGCGGGGGGGACAATGAGCAGTTCTTC. It translates to CASSLVGTSGGDNEQFF.

The chain employs TRBV7-9 and TRBJ2-7, with TRBD2 matching 7 bases. Germline V gene data show CDR1 as SEHNR and CDR2 as FQNEAQ (reference sequence). The CDR3 sequence is 15 residues long. V dropped 5 bases and J dropped 5; count of bases not matched to a gene: 12. The CDR3 sequence: CASSRGESHSNEQYF. The CDR3 coding sequence is TGTGCCAGCAGCCGGGGGGAGTCTCATTCAAACGAGCAGTACTTC.